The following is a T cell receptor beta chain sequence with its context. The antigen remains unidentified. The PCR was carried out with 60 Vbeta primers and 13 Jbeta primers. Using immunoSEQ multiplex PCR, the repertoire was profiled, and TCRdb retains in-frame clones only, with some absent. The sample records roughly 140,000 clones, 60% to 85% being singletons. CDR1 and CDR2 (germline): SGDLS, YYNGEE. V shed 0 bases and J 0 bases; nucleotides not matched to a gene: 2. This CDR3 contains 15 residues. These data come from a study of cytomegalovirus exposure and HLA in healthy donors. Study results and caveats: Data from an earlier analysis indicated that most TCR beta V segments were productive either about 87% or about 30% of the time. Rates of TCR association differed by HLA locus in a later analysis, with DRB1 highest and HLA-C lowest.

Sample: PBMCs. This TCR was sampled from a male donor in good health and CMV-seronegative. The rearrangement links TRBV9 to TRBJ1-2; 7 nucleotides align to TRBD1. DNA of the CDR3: TGTGCCAGCAGCGTAGGTACAGGGGCTAACTATGGCTACACCTTC. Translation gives CASSVGTGANYGYTF.